Shown below are 5 T cell receptor beta chains from a single sample sequenced in a study of tumor and adjacent non-tumor tissue in lung cancer. RNA was extracted from bulk tissue without any cell sorting. More than 3 cm separated this lung sample from the edge of the tumor. The library came from three nested PCR rounds adapted from ARM-PCR protocols. Using its own MiXCR run on the multiplex PCR reads, TCRdb lists one record per CDR3 protein. This sample carries 40,000 to 55,000 distinct CDR3 sequences, roughly 69% of them seen once, and the ten largest clones take over 20%. Source material: distant non-tumor lung tissue. These receptors were taken from a woman in her sixties or seventies with non-small cell lung cancer.

For this clonotype: Germline and junction disagree at one end, which may indicate a read error. The chain is built from TRBV6-6 and TRBJ1-6, with no clear D. The CDR3 is 17 amino acids. CDR1 and CDR2 from the germline V gene are MNHNY and SVGAGI (reference sequence). This CDR3 reads CPSSFNEESSYNSPIHF. The CDR3 DNA sequence: TGTCCCAGCAGTTTTAATGAAGAGAGCTCCTATAATTCACCCATCCACTTT.

Details on this clonotype: The junction departs from the called germline gene at one end, perhaps through a read error. This rearrangement joins TRBV11-3 to TRBJ2-5; D gene ambiguous. Germline CDR1 SGHNT, CDR2 YENEEA. The CDR3 totals 17 residues. CDR3 region: CASSLIGSSTLQESQYF. Written as DNA, the CDR3 is TGTGCCAGCAGCTTGATCGGGTCTAGTACTCTACAAGAGAGCCAGTACTTC. Together with reference TRBV11-3 and TRBJ2-5, the CDR3 gives the full variable domain: EAGVVQSPRYKIIEKKQPVAFWCNPISGHNTLYWYLQNLGQGPELLIRYENEEAVDDSQLPKDRFSAERLKGVDSTLKIQPAELGDSAVYLCASSLIGSSTLQESQYFGPGTRLLVL.

The rearrangement links TRBV5-6 to TRBJ2-1; D not resolved. V was trimmed by 6 bases and J by 7 bases, leaving 8 bases between them. CDR3 length: 11 amino acids. Looked up from germline, CDR1 is SGHDT and CDR2 is YYEEEE. For the CDR3, the DNA is TGTGCCAGCAACCGATATAATGAGCAGTTCTTC. This translates into CASNRYNEQFF. Variable domain in full (rest from reference TRBV5-6 and TRBJ2-1): DAGVTQSPTHLIKTRGQQVTLRCSPKSGHDTVSWYQQALGQGPQFIFQYYEEEERQRGNFPDRFSGHQFPNYSSELNVNALLLGDSALYLCASNRYNEQFFGPGTRLTVL.

A word on this clonotype: The junction and the germline gene differ at one end; a read error may be behind it. The chain joins TRBV6-2 or TRBV6-3 to TRBJ2-1; no clear D. The germline V gene has CDR1 MNHEY and CDR2 SVGEGT. This CDR3 is 13 amino acids long. The CDR3 protein is CASSYGEANEQFF. The CDR3 nucleotides read TGTGCCAGCAGTTACGGAGAGGCCAATGAGCAATTCTTC.

To note about this clonotype: The junction does not match germline at one end; this may be a read error. V usage is TRBV6-1 and J usage is TRBJ1-2, with a tentative D call TRBD1 (5 bases). This CDR3 has 16 residues. Germline CDR1 reads MNHNS; CDR2 reads SASEGT. CDR3 protein: CAGSERYRTIYYGFTF. CDR3 bases: TGTGCCGGCAGTGAAAGATACAGGACAATTTACTATGGCTTCACCTTC.